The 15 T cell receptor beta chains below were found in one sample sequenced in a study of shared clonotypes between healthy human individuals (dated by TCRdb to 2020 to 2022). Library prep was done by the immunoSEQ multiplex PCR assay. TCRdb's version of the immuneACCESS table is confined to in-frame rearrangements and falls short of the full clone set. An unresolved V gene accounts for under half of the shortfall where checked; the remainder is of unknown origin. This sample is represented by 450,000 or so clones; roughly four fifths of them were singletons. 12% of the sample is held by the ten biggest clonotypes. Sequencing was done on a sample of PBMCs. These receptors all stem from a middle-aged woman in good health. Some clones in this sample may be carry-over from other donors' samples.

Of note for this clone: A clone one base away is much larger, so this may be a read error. The CDR3 region has the DNA TGTGCCAGCAGCTTAGATCAGGGCTCCTACAATGAGCAGCTCTTC. This translates into CASSLDQGSYNEQLF. V gene TRBV11-2 combines with J gene TRBJ2-1, with D maybe TRBD1 (5 bases). Per the germline V gene, CDR1 is SGHAT and CDR2 is FQNNGV. The CDR3 is 15 residues long.

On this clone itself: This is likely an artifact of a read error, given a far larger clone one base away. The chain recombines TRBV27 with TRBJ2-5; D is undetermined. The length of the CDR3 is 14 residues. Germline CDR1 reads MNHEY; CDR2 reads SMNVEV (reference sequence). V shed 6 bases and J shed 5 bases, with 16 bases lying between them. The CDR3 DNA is TGTGCCAGCAGCTTTGGGCAGCACGGGGAGACCCAGTACTTC. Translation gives CASSFGQHGETQYF.

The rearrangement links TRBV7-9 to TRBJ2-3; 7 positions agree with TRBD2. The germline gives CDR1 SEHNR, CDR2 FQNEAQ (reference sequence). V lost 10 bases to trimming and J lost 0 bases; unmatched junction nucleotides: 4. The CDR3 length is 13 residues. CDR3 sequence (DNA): TGTGCCACTCGGGGGGAGAGCACAGATACGCAGTATTTT. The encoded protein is CATRGESTDTQYF.

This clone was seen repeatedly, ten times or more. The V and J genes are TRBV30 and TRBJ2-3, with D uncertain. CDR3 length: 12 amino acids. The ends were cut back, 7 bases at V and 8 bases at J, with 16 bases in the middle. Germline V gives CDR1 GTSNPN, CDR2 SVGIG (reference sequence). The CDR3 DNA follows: TGTGCCTCCACCTGGGCCCATTCTACGCAGTATTTT. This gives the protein CASTWAHSTQYF.

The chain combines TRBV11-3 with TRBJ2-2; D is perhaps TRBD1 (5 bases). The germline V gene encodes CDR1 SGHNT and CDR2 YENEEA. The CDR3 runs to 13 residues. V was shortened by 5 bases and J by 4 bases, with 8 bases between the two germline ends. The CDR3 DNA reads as TGTGCCAGCAGCCTCAGGGTCACCGGGGAGCTGTTTTTT. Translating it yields CASSLRVTGELFF.

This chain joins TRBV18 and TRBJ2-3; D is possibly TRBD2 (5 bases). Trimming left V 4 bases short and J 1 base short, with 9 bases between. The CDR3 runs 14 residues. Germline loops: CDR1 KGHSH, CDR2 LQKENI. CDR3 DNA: TGTGCCAGCTCACTAAGCGGCGGCACAGATACGCAGTATTTT. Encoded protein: CASSLSGGTDTQYF.

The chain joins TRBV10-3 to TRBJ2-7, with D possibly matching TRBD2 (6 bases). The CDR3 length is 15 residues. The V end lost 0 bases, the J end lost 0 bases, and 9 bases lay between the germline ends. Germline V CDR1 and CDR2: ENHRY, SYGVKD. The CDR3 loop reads CAISESWEDSYEQYF. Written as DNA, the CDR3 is TGTGCCATCAGTGAGTCGTGGGAGGACTCCTACGAGCAGTACTTC.

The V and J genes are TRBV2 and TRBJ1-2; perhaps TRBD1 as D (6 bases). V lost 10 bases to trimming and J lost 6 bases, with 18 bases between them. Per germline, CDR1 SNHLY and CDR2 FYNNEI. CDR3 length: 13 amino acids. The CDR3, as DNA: TGTGCCATTCAGGGGACCTCGGCGGATGGCTACACCTTC. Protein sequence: CAIQGTSADGYTF.

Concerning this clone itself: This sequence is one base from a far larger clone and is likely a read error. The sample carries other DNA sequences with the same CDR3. The CDR3 DNA reads TGTGCCAGCAGCGACGTGTTCTCCTACGAGCAGTACTTC. It codes for CASSDVFSYEQYF. The chain links TRBV2 to TRBJ2-7; unclear D gene. Germline-derived CDR1 and CDR2 are SNHLY and FYNNEI. Trimming took off 6 bases at V and 0 bases at J, with 9 bases between the two ends. This CDR3 spans 13 amino acids. Combining the CDR3 with reference TRBV2 and TRBJ2-7 gives the whole variable domain EPEVTQTPSHQVTQMGQEVILRCVPISNHLYFYWYRQILGQKVEFLVSFYNNEISEKSEIFDDQFSVERPDGSNFTLKIRSTKLEDSAMYFCASSDVFSYEQYFGPGTRLTVT.

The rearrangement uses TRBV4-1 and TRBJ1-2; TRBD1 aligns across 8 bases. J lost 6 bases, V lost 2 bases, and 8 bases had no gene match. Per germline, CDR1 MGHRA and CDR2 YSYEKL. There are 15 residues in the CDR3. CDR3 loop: CASSQLSGGEDGYTF. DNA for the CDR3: TGCGCCAGCAGCCAACTCTCAGGGGGCGAGGATGGCTACACCTTC.

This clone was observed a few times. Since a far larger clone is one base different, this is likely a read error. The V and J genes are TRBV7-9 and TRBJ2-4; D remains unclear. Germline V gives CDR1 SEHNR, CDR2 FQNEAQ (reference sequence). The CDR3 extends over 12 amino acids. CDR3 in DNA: TGTGCCATCAGCTTAGATGCAGACATTCAGTACTTC. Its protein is CAISLDADIQYF.

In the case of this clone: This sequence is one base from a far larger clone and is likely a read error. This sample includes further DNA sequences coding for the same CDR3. CDR3 region: CAWSTSTDTQYF. For the CDR3, the DNA is TGTGCCTGGAGCACAAGCACTGATACGCAGTATTTT. The chain recombines TRBV30 with TRBJ2-3, with D hard to call. Germline V gives CDR1 GTSNPN, CDR2 SVGIG (reference sequence). This CDR3 has 12 residues.

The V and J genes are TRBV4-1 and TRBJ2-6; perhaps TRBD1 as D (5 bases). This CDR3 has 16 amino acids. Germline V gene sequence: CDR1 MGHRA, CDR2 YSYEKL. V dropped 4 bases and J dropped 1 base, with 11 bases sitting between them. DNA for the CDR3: TGCGCCAGCAGCCTCCTGTACAGGTCTGGGGCCAACGTCCTGACTTTC. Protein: CASSLLYRSGANVLTF.

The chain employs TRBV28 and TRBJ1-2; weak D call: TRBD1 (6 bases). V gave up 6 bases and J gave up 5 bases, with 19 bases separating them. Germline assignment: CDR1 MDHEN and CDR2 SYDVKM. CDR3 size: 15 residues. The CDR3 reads CASRYLPGGGYGYTF. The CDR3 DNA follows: TGTGCCAGCAGATACCTCCCCGGGGGCGGGTATGGCTACACCTTC.

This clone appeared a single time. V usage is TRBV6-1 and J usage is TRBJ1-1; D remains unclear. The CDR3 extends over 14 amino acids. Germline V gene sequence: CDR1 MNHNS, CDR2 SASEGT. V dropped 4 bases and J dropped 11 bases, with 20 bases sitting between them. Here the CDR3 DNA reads TGTGCCAGCAGTGCCCCTGGGAGCCCTGAGGTGGCTTTCTTT. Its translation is CASSAPGSPEVAFF.